Shown below are 14 T cell receptor beta chains from a single sample sequenced in a study of glioma-infiltrating T cells (dated by TCRdb to 2016 to 2018). Sequencing took place on an Illumina MiSeq. TCR alpha and beta CDR3 regions were amplified with the iRepertoire nested amplicon-rescue multiplex PCR (arm-PCR) platform from RNA. Using fastp at Q25 and MiXCR, TCRdb reprocessed the public reads and kept productive beta chains. Rows merge per CDR3 protein into single entries with the most common DNA and genes. For this sample the table gives approximately 93,000 distinct CDR3 sequences, of which approximately 39% were detected only once. Of the sample, 30% to 40% is held by the ten largest clones. Material for sequencing was glioma tissue, nonneoplastic brain tissue, or PBMCs (not recorded which). The receptors were sampled from a human donor with low-grade glioma or glioblastoma, undergoing nonglioma brain surgery, or in good health (not recorded which).

Turning to this clonotype: At one end the junction does not follow the germline gene, possibly because of a read error. The chain carries TRBV7-9 and TRBJ1-1, with TRBD1 identical over 7 bases. Germline V lookup: CDR1 SEHNR, CDR2 FQNEAQ (reference sequence). The CDR3 length is 16 residues. The CDR3 DNA reads TGTGACAGTAGCCAGTACCCGACAGGGTCAAACACTGAAGCTTCCTTT. Translating gives CDSSQYPTGSNTEASF.

This clonotype was recorded at least ten times. V is TRBV20-1 and J is TRBJ2-5; tentative D call: TRBD2 (7 bases). Germline assignment: CDR1 DFQATT and CDR2 SNEGSKA (reference sequence). Trimming took off 3 bases at V and 4 bases at J, with 12 bases between the two ends. The CDR3 extends over 13 amino acids. CDR3 sequence (DNA): TGCAGTGCTAGGGGGGGGGGCTCAGAGACCCAGTACTTC. It yields the protein CSARGGGSETQYF.

A remark on this clonotype: At one of its ends the junction is not consistent with the germline gene, which may arise from a read error. The J gene is TRBJ1-2, the V gene TRBV6-1; possibly TRBD1 for D (5 bases). CDR3 length: 13 amino acids. CDR1 is MNHNS and CDR2 is SASEGT in the germline V gene. The CDR3 spells CAGRSEARQGYTF. Here the CDR3 DNA reads TGTGCCGGCAGGAGCGAGGCCCGACAGGGCTACACCTTC.

This clonotype was picked up many times. This rearrangement joins TRBV6-2 or TRBV6-3 to TRBJ2-3; D possibly corresponds to TRBD2 (7 bases). The CDR3 runs to 17 residues. Looked up from germline, CDR1 is MNHEY and CDR2 is SVGEGT. The V end was cut by 4 bases, the J end by 1 base, with 18 bases between. The CDR3 reads CASSLASGGGRTDTQYF. In DNA form, the CDR3 reads TGTGCCAGCAGTTTAGCTAGCGGCGGGGGCCGCACAGATACGCAGTATTTT.

At least ten counts were recorded for this clonotype. The rearrangement uses TRBV2 and TRBJ1-5, with D possibly matching TRBD1 (5 bases). The CDR3 consists of 14 residues. The germline gives CDR1 SNHLY, CDR2 FYNNEI. Trimming removed 6 bases at V and 3 bases at J, with 12 bases between. The CDR3 reads CASRMGPFNQPQHF. In DNA form, the CDR3 reads TGTGCCAGCAGAATGGGACCCTTCAATCAGCCCCAGCATTTT.

The gene calls are TRBV6-5 and TRBJ2-5; D gene unclear. The V end was cut by 7 bases, the J end by 1 base, with 13 bases between. In germline, CDR1 is MNHEY, CDR2 SVGAGI. CDR3 length: 14 amino acids. CDR3 sequence (DNA): TGTGCCAGCACCCCCGTAAACGTCCAAGAGACCCAGTACTTC. Its protein is CASTPVNVQETQYF.

About this clonotype: A much larger clone lies a single base off, so this may be a read error. CDR3 nucleotide sequence: TGTGCCAGCGGGTTTGGCGGAACTAACTATGGCTGCACCTTC. Translated: CASGFGGTNYGCTF. V gene TRBV12-3 or TRBV12-4 combines with J gene TRBJ1-2; unclear D gene. This CDR3 contains 14 residues.

This clonotype has at least ten counts. The chain employs TRBV7-9 and TRBJ2-1; TRBD1 aligns across 7 bases. The trim removed 4 bases at V and 3 bases at J, leaving 0 bases unmatched. This CDR3 region has 13 residues. Germline values: CDR1 SEHNR, CDR2 FQNEAQ (reference sequence). DNA for the CDR3: TGTGCCAGCAGCTGGGACAGCTACAATGAGCAGTTCTTC. It yields the protein CASSWDSYNEQFF.

This clonotype showed up many times. This chain connects TRBV29-1 to TRBJ2-3; D perhaps matches TRBD2 (6 bases). CDR3 length: 11 amino acids. The V end was cut by 7 bases, the J end by 3 bases, with 8 bases between. In germline, CDR1 is SQVTM, CDR2 ANQGSEA. For the CDR3, the DNA is TGCAGCGGCCGGGAGACAGATACGCAGTATTTT. It codes for CSGRETDTQYF.

This clonotype came up many times. The V and J genes are TRBV28 and TRBJ2-3; TRBD2 might be the D (6 bases). V lost 6 bases and J lost 4, with 17 bases in between. This CDR3 is 15 amino acids long. CDR1 and CDR2 (germline): MDHEN, SYDVKM. CDR3 protein: CASSGGGVSADTQYF. CDR3 DNA: TGTGCCAGCAGCGGAGGAGGGGTCTCAGCAGATACGCAGTATTTT.

This clonotype came up many times. The chain has TRBV6-2 or TRBV6-3 and TRBJ2-1; D is perhaps TRBD2 (6 bases). Germline CDR1 MNHEY, CDR2 SVGEGT. CDR3 size: 14 residues. V gave up 0 bases and J gave up 4 bases, with 7 bases separating them. Written as DNA, the CDR3 is TGTGCCAGCAGTTACTCGACTAGTTACAATGAGCAGTTCTTC. Protein sequence: CASSYSTSYNEQFF.

This chain connects TRBV6-1 to TRBJ2-5, with D tentatively TRBD1 (5 bases). Germline V gives CDR1 MNHNS, CDR2 SASEGT. The CDR3 loop spans 12 amino acids. The V gene lost 10 bases and the J gene lost 8 bases, with 17 bases spanning the gap. CDR3 sequence reads: CATRAPTETQYF. The CDR3 nucleotides read TGTGCCACCAGGGCCCCGACAGAAACCCAGTACTTC.

This chain links TRBV29-1 with TRBJ1-6; possibly TRBD1 for D (5 bases). The ends were cut back, 5 bases at V and 3 bases at J, with 8 bases in the middle. This CDR3 has 13 residues. CDR1 is SQVTM, CDR2 ANQGSEA, per germline. The CDR3 here is CSVRRDYNSPLHF. The DNA of the CDR3 is TGCAGCGTTCGCAGGGACTATAATTCACCCCTCCACTTT. Looking up the rest from reference TRBV29-1 and TRBJ1-6 gives the full variable domain: SAVISQKPSRDICQRGTSLTIQCQVDSQVTMMFWYRQQPGQSLTLIATANQGSEATYESGFVIDKFPISRPNLTFSTLTVSNMSPEDSSIYLCSVRRDYNSPLHFGNGTRLTVT.

The table lists this clonotype with many counts. The CDR3 loop reads CASSLEQEQYF. CDR3 coding DNA: TGTGCCAGCAGCTTAGAACAAGAGCAGTACTTC. The chain employs TRBV7-2 and TRBJ2-7; D not resolved. V was cut by 1 base and J by 7 bases, with 5 bases left in between. The CDR3 is 11 residues long. Germline V gene sequence: CDR1 SGHTA, CDR2 FQGNSA.